This T cell receptor (beta chain) was captured in a study of T-cell reconstitution after alpha-beta-depleted transplantation in children. Germline CDR1 is SGHVS and CDR2 is FNYEAQ. V dropped 4 bases and J dropped 6 bases, with 15 bases sitting between them. This CDR3 is 15 amino acids long. Unique molecular identifiers were built into the TCRbeta library. TCRdb passed the PCR reads through MiXCR, listing each CDR3 protein once. The sample consists of about 360,000 distinct CDR3 sequences, about an eighth of them appearing once. This clonotype came up a few times. The sample in question was PBMCs, obtained from the stem cell graft. J is TRBJ2-2 and V is TRBV7-6; the D gene is possibly TRBD2 (5 bases). The sequence came from a human donor who donated a stem cell graft to a child with Fanconi anemia. The DNA for the CDR3 is TGTGCCAGCAGCTCCCCCGTAGCGCGTTCCGGGGAGCTGTTTTTT. Protein product: CASSSPVARSGELFF.